This TCR beta chain was found in a study of blood T cell repertoires in COVID-19 (TCRdb year 2020). Turning to the overall study: Samples from collaborators originated in the United States, Italy and Spain and spanned both the acute and convalescent phases of COVID-19. The material from the prospective study consisted of cDNA or gDNA derived from T cells, B-cell-depleted T cells, or PBMCs. Subjects who had been exposed to COVID-19, were actively infected with it, or had recovered from it provided the deeply sampled blood TCRbeta repertoires that made up the dataset. The repertoires were released in a freely available public database meant as a resource for research on the immune response to SARS-CoV-2. The samples were drawn from the first 160 participants of the ongoing ImmuneRACE study and from 950 to 1,500 subjects provided by 6 global collaborators. Sample metadata almost always included a de-identified subject ID, COVID-19 status, age in years and sex. HLA class I and class II types, where available, came from metadata supplied by the sample provider rather than from assay-based typing. Study-level results and caveats: How much clinical and demographic metadata was included differed by source and by participant, and the metadata was provided uncurated.

Notes on this clone: This receptor's antigen is unknown. Qualities for individual bases were not recorded, and no much larger clone is one base off.

Each collaborating institution followed its own protocols to collect whole blood in K2EDTA tubes. For TCRbeta analysis, collaborators shipped samples in one of three forms: frozen whole blood, isolated PBMCs, or DNA extracted from either of those sample types. Its CDR3 holds 14 amino acids, cysteine through phenylalanine. Only CDR3 DNA remains: 42 bases, in frame from the first base. The junction shows trimming of 4 bases on V and 5 bases on J, plus 15 bases between the germline ends. From the germline V gene, CDR1 is SGHRS and CDR2 is YFSETQ. The immunoSEQ Assay, a bias-controlled multiplex PCR, was used to amplify TCRbeta CDR3 regions from genomic DNA. The study's processing was this. The number of nucleated cells in each sample was estimated from the amplification of reference gene primers within the assay. Sequence reads were collapsed and filtered to measure the absolute abundance of every unique TCRbeta CDR3 rearrangement. For each sample, productive Simpson clonality was calculated as the square root of Simpson's diversity index over productive rearrangements. Not all clones reach the TCRdb copy of this immuneACCESS table, which keeps in-frame sequences only. Checked studies attribute under half of the gap to unresolved V genes and leave the rest unexplained. V, J and clone size are those of that table, while D and trimming were read from the DNA. Present in this sample are about 240,000 clones, roughly 82% of which were seen just once. 4.7% of the sample goes to the ten largest clones.

This sequence uses TRBV5-1 and TRBJ2-5; the D gene is possibly TRBD1, with 6 bases matching. This TCR came from a woman aged 70-85 years with acute or convalescent COVID-19. The material sequenced was peripheral blood. The nucleotides are TGCGCCAGCAGCGTAACAGGGCTCGGGGAGACCCAGTACTTC. This translates into CASSVTGLGETQYF.